Each of the 18 T cell receptor beta chains below was sequenced from the same sample in a study of blood T cell repertoires in COVID-19. TCRdb's copy holds only in-frame clones and misses some; the assay was immunoSEQ multiplex PCR. This sample has about 230,000 clones, with roughly 90% found just once. The source material was PBMCs or T cells enriched from blood (not recorded which). These receptor sequences come from a woman in her twenties or thirties with acute COVID-19.

The chain joins TRBV5-1 to TRBJ1-5; D is uncertain. This CDR3 spans 17 amino acids. Germline-derived CDR1 and CDR2 are SGHRS and YFSETQ. Trimming took off 0 bases at V and 2 bases at J, with 15 bases between the two ends. CDR3 region: CASSLGLTSLGNQPQHF. CDR3 sequence (DNA): TGCGCCAGCAGCTTGGGGTTAACATCCTTGGGCAATCAGCCCCAGCATTTT.

This chain uses TRBV9 with TRBJ1-2; D might be TRBD1 (6 bases). The germline CDR1 and CDR2 sequences are SGDLS and YYNGEE. The germline V and J ends were trimmed by 1 base and 2 bases, with 15 bases remaining between them. The CDR3 consists of 16 residues. The CDR3 bases are TGTGCCAGCAGCGTATCCTTGACAGGCCGAAACTATGGCTACACCTTC. Its protein product is CASSVSLTGRNYGYTF.

This chain connects TRBV29-1 to TRBJ1-2, with D tentatively TRBD1 (5 bases). V lost 8 bases to trimming and J lost 6 bases, with 16 bases between them. This CDR3 spans 12 amino acids. In germline, CDR1 is SQVTM, CDR2 ANQGSEA. CDR3 coding DNA: TGCAGCTTCTTCGGGGGTGGGGATGGCTACACCTTC. Amino acid sequence: CSFFGGGDGYTF.

This chain connects TRBV19 to TRBJ1-1; D possibly corresponds to TRBD1 (5 bases). V was pared by 7 bases and J by 3 bases, with 24 bases between. CDR1 LNHDA and CDR2 SQIVND come from the germline V gene (reference sequence). The CDR3 has 17 residues. The CDR3 region has the DNA TGTGCCAGTACCAGACCGGGACCTTACCGGGGGGACACTGAAGCTTTCTTT. It yields the protein CASTRPGPYRGDTEAFF.

A remark on this clone: The sample carries other DNA sequences with the same CDR3. The chain links TRBV14 to TRBJ1-4, with D tentatively TRBD1 (6 bases). CDR3 length: 15 amino acids. The germline gives CDR1 SGHDN, CDR2 FVKESK. Trimming cost V 0 bases and J 4 bases, with 9 bases left between them. The CDR3 region has the DNA TGTGCCAGCAGCCAAGAGACAGGCCTTAATGAAAAACTGTTTTTT. Protein product: CASSQETGLNEKLFF.

This sequence joins TRBV7-9 and TRBJ1-5; no clear D gene. Germline V gene data show CDR1 as SEHNR and CDR2 as FQNEAQ (reference sequence). The CDR3 is 15 amino acids. V was trimmed by 5 bases and J by 0 bases, leaving 11 bases between them. The CDR3 here is CASSGGGDSNQPQHF. As DNA, the CDR3 is TGTGCCAGCAGCGGCGGCGGCGATAGCAATCAGCCCCAGCATTTT.

This chain connects TRBV10-3 to TRBJ2-1; 11 nucleotides align to TRBD2. The CDR3 loop spans 17 amino acids. The J segment lost 3 bases and the V segment lost 3 bases, leaving 7 bases of the junction unmatched. The germline V gene encodes CDR1 ENHRY and CDR2 SYGVKD. CDR3 DNA sequence: TGTGCCATCAGTGAAAGGGGGACTAGCGGAAACTACAATGAGCAGTTCTTC. The encoded protein is CAISERGTSGNYNEQFF.

The rearrangement uses TRBV7-9 and TRBJ1-1; TRBD1 might be the D (6 bases). CDR1 SEHNR and CDR2 FQNEAQ come from the germline V gene (reference sequence). The CDR3 length is 14 residues. V was clipped by 1 base and J by 5 bases, with 11 bases between them. CDR3 bases: TGTGCCAGCAGCTTAGTACTACAGGGAACTGAAGCTTTCTTT. The encoded protein is CASSLVLQGTEAFF.

The V call is TRBV5-5, the J call TRBJ1-4; 8 nucleotides line up with TRBD1. CDR1 and CDR2 from the germline V gene are SGHKS and YYEKEE (reference sequence). Germline trimming cut 0 bases from V and 4 bases from J; bases unmatched to any gene: 5. The CDR3 is 16 residues long. DNA of the CDR3: TGTGCCAGCAGCTTGGGGCAGGGGGCTGTTAATGAAAAACTGTTTTTT. Translating it yields CASSLGQGAVNEKLFF.

The chain has TRBV2 and TRBJ2-5, with TRBD2 identical over 8 bases. Germline V gene data show CDR1 as SNHLY and CDR2 as FYNNEI. The ends lost 6 bases at V and 9 bases at J; junction bases unmatched: 6. This CDR3 contains 12 residues. The CDR3 is CASSPAGVAQYF. In nucleotides, the CDR3 is TGTGCCAGCAGCCCAGCGGGGGTGGCCCAGTACTTC.

The chain uses TRBV7-9 and TRBJ1-2; maybe TRBD1 (6 bases). CDR1 is SEHNR, CDR2 FQNEAQ, per germline (reference sequence). Trimming left V 7 bases short and J 2 bases short, with 14 bases between. The length of the CDR3 is 14 residues. CDR3 nucleotide sequence: TGTGCCAGCACCAACAGGGTAGGGAACTATGGCTACACCTTC. As protein: CASTNRVGNYGYTF.

The rearrangement joins TRBV24-1 to TRBJ1-2, with 8 positions matching TRBD1. The trim removed 6 bases at V and 3 bases at J, leaving 2 bases unmatched. Germline CDR1 KGHDR, CDR2 SFDVKD. The length of the CDR3 is 13 residues. CDR3 bases: TGTGCCACCAGTCCGGACAGGGACTATGGCTACACCTTC. Translating it yields CATSPDRDYGYTF.

The chain employs TRBV9 and TRBJ2-3, with TRBD2 identical over 7 bases. The CDR3 consists of 19 residues. V dropped 0 bases and J dropped 1; count of bases not matched to a gene: 14. Per the germline V gene, CDR1 is SGDLS and CDR2 is YYNGEE. The CDR3 here is CASSVARWGTSARTDTQYF. CDR3 bases: TGTGCCAGCAGCGTAGCTAGGTGGGGCACTAGCGCACGCACAGATACGCAGTATTTT. Using reference TRBV9 and TRBJ2-3 for the parts outside the CDR3, the full variable domain is DSGVTQTPKHLITATGQRVTLRCSPRSGDLSVYWYQQSLDQGLQFLIQYYNGEERAKGNILERFSAQQFPDLHSELNLSSLELGDSALYFCASSVARWGTSARTDTQYFGPGTRLTVL.

The rearrangement links TRBV6-5 to TRBJ1-2, with 7 bases matching TRBD1. The junction had 7 bases not matched to a gene; V was cut back by 10 bases and J by 2 bases. CDR3 length equals 13 residues. The germline gives CDR1 MNHEY, CDR2 SVGAGI. The CDR3 is CATRDRVNYGYTF. DNA for the CDR3: TGTGCCACCAGGGACAGAGTAAACTATGGCTACACCTTC.

The rearrangement uses TRBV4-1 and TRBJ2-5, with 9 bases matching TRBD1. CDR3 length: 16 amino acids. Germline V CDR1 and CDR2: MGHRA, YSYEKL. With V trimmed by 3 bases and J by 0 bases, 5 bases remained unmatched. CDR3 nucleotides: TGCGCCAGCAGCCAGAGACAGGGGGGGTACCAAGAGACCCAGTACTTC. Translated, it gives CASSQRQGGYQETQYF.

This clone was detected once. The V and J genes are TRBV27 and TRBJ1-6, with D perhaps TRBD1 (6 bases). CDR3 length: 15 amino acids. Germline V CDR1 and CDR2: MNHEY, SMNVEV (reference sequence). V lost 6 bases and J 6 bases, leaving 15 bases between the germline ends. CDR3 sequence reads: CASRPRAGVNSPLHF. CDR3 coding DNA: TGTGCCAGCAGGCCCCGGGCAGGGGTTAATTCACCCCTCCACTTT.

Only a few counts were recorded for this clone. The rearrangement joins TRBV7-2 to TRBJ1-1, with a weak D call TRBD1 (6 bases). The CDR3 has 15 amino acids. Germline V gene data show CDR1 as SGHTA and CDR2 as FQGNSA. Trimming left V 3 bases short and J 4 bases short, with 15 bases between. CDR3 residues: CASSFSGAPGTEAFF. The CDR3 DNA sequence: TGTGCCAGCAGCTTCTCAGGGGCGCCGGGCACTGAAGCTTTCTTT.

The chain employs TRBV13 and TRBJ2-2, with TRBD1 identical over 12 bases. CDR3 length: 16 residues. The V and J ends lost 6 bases and 7 bases, in that order; junction bases with no gene match: 9. Germline loops: CDR1 PRHDT, CDR2 FYEKMQ (reference sequence). The CDR3 here is CASRPGTGGASGELFF. For the CDR3, the DNA is TGTGCCAGCAGACCAGGGACAGGGGGCGCGAGCGGGGAGCTGTTTTTT.